Below are 2 T cell receptor beta chains sequenced from a single sample in a study of cytomegalovirus exposure and HLA in healthy donors (dated by TCRdb to the late 2010s). Libraries were constructed by the immunoSEQ multiplex PCR assay. For the multiplex PCR, a mixture combining 60 forward primers for TCR Vbeta segments and 13 reverse primers for TCR Jbeta segments was used. Here the immuneACCESS table is served through TCRdb, limited to in-frame sequences with V and J called. Missing clones are a known gap in these copies; in checked studies unresolved V genes cover under half, and the rest lacks a known reason. For this sample there are about 140,000 clones; approximately 79% appear just once. The ten largest make up roughly 1% of the sample. Sample: PBMCs. These receptors were taken from a man aged 18 to 30 in good health and CMV-seronegative.

The V gene is TRBV5-4, the J gene TRBJ1-1, with D hard to call. The V end lost 0 bases, the J end lost 1 base, and 13 bases lay between the germline ends. The CDR3 loop spans 16 amino acids. Germline CDR1 SGHNT, CDR2 YYREEE (reference sequence). The CDR3 nucleotides read TGTGCCAGCAGCTTGGGAGGTCGGGGTGCGAACACTGAAGCTTTCTTT. Its protein product is CASSLGGRGANTEAFF.

This rearrangement joins TRBV2 to TRBJ1-2, with D possibly matching TRBD1 (5 bases). V was clipped by 3 bases and J by 7 bases, with 30 bases between them. Per germline, CDR1 SNHLY and CDR2 FYNNEI. This CDR3 contains 19 residues. DNA of the CDR3: TGTGCCAGCAGTGAGGATGGGGGGTCAACATATCGAAAAACGCGTGGCTACACCTTC. Protein: CASSEDGGSTYRKTRGYTF.